The 16 T cell receptor beta chains presented below share a single source sample, sequenced in a study of cytotoxic CD8 clonotypes in ibrutinib-treated CLL. Libraries were prepared by immunoSEQ multiplex PCR; TCRdb keeps only in-frame clonotypes and omits some of them. The table has some 150,000 clones, around 82% seen once; the top ten hold less than 9%. This sample comprised PBMCs, obtained after 36 months of ibrutinib treatment. These receptors all come from a human donor with chronic lymphocytic leukemia.

The DNA for the CDR3 is TGTGCCAGCAGTTACTCGGGGAGCGAGCAGTACTTC. This encodes CASSYSGSEQYF. The chain uses TRBV6-5 and TRBJ2-7; perhaps TRBD2 as D (5 bases). Germline V lookup: CDR1 MNHEY, CDR2 SVGAGI. V was cut by 0 bases and J by 6 bases, with 6 bases left in between. The CDR3 is made up of 12 amino acids.

This chain joins TRBV30 and TRBJ1-5; TRBD1 matches at 8 bases. With 7 bases clipped from V and 4 bases from J, the junction kept 6 bases outside the gene matches. Germline lookup yields CDR1 GTSNPN and CDR2 SVGIG (reference sequence). The CDR3 runs to 13 residues. In DNA, the CDR3 is TGTGCCTACGGACAGGGTGCAAATCAGCCCCAGCATTTT. Translating gives CAYGQGANQPQHF. Together with reference TRBV30 and TRBJ1-5, the CDR3 gives the full variable domain: SQTIHQWPATLVQPVGSPLSLECTVEGTSNPNLYWYRQAAGRGLQLLFYSVGIGQISSEVPQNLSASRPQDRQFILSSKKLLLSDSGFYLCAYGQGANQPQHFGDGTRLSIL.

The rearrangement uses TRBV18 and TRBJ2-6, with D unresolved. The CDR3 loop spans 17 amino acids. Germline lookup yields CDR1 KGHSH and CDR2 LQKENI. V gave up 2 bases and J gave up 4 bases, with 15 bases separating them. CDR3 sequence (DNA): TGTGCCAGCTCACCATCGGTTACATGGAAGGGGGCCAACGTCCTGACTTTC. This codes for CASSPSVTWKGANVLTF.

The chain uses TRBV7-9 and TRBJ2-7; 7 bases agree with TRBD1. Trimming took 2 bases from V and 2 from J; bases not matched to a gene: 3. The CDR3 sequence is 14 residues long. Germline V gene lookup returns CDR1 SEHNR and CDR2 FQNEAQ (reference sequence). The DNA of the CDR3 is TGTGCCAGCAGCTTAACAGGGGCCCCCTACGAGCAGTACTTC. Translated: CASSLTGAPYEQYF.

The table lists this clone with a count of one. V usage is TRBV30 and J usage is TRBJ2-3; D may be TRBD2 (7 bases). Trimming took off 3 bases at V and 4 bases at J, with 14 bases between the two ends. Germline-derived CDR1 and CDR2 are GTSNPN and SVGIG (reference sequence). CDR3 length: 14 amino acids. Here the CDR3 reads CAWRLGGAPDTQYF. CDR3 DNA sequence: TGTGCCTGGAGATTAGGGGGGGCCCCAGATACGCAGTATTTT.

This chain joins TRBV28 and TRBJ1-2, with 12 bases fitting TRBD1. With V trimmed by 3 bases and J by 2 bases, 1 base remained unmatched. CDR1 is MDHEN, CDR2 SYDVKM, per germline. This CDR3 contains 15 residues. The DNA of the CDR3 is TGTGCCAGCAGTTTGGGACAGGGGGCGAACTATGGCTACACCTTC. Encoded protein: CASSLGQGANYGYTF.

The CDR3: CASSRSPSGRANEQYF. The CDR3 DNA sequence: TGTGCCAGCAGCCGTTCCCCTAGCGGGAGGGCTAACGAGCAGTACTTC. The chain recombines TRBV9 with TRBJ2-7; 12 bases agree with TRBD2. V trimming: 4 bases; J trimming: 5 bases; junction bases outside the gene matches: 10. Germline CDR1 SGDLS, CDR2 YYNGEE. The CDR3 consists of 16 residues.

The V call is TRBV9, the J call TRBJ2-1; 10 positions agree with TRBD2. The CDR3 has 16 amino acids. Germline V CDR1 and CDR2: SGDLS, YYNGEE. V trimming: 4 bases; J trimming: 5 bases; junction bases outside the gene matches: 9. The DNA for the CDR3 is TGTGCCAGCAGCATTCCCACTAGCGGGGACGACAATGAGCAGTTCTTC. Translated, it gives CASSIPTSGDDNEQFF.

The CDR3 is CSVLTSGRSTPSYNEQFF. CDR3 nucleotide sequence: TGCAGCGTGTTAACTAGCGGGAGAAGTACCCCCTCCTACAATGAGCAGTTCTTC. The V call is TRBV29-1, the J call TRBJ2-1, with TRBD2 identical over 11 bases. V was pared by 6 bases and J by 0 bases, with 13 bases of the junction left unmatched. CDR1 is SQVTM, CDR2 ANQGSEA, per germline. This CDR3 spans 18 amino acids.

The chain is built from TRBV7-9 and TRBJ2-1, with D tentatively TRBD2 (6 bases). Germline-derived CDR1 and CDR2 are SEHNR and FQNEAQ (reference sequence). With 4 bases removed from V and 0 bases from J, the gap between germline ends came to 22 bases. This CDR3 contains 19 residues. In DNA, the CDR3 is TGTGCCAGCAGCTACTCAGACCTTTTTAGCGGAAGCTCCTACAATGAGCAGTTCTTC. It codes for CASSYSDLFSGSSYNEQFF.

The rearrangement joins TRBV29-1 to TRBJ1-6; the match to TRBD1 covers 7 bases. The CDR3 spans 13 residues. With 7 bases clipped from V and 9 bases from J, the junction kept 9 bases outside the gene matches. The germline gives CDR1 SQVTM, CDR2 ANQGSEA. The CDR3: CSARTGGASPLHF. Here the CDR3 DNA reads TGCAGCGCCAGGACAGGAGGGGCTTCACCCCTCCACTTT.

This chain joins TRBV30 and TRBJ2-7, with TRBD2 matching over 9 bases. Germline V gene sequence: CDR1 GTSNPN, CDR2 SVGIG (reference sequence). The CDR3 is 19 residues long. Trimming removed 0 bases from V and 1 base from J; junction bases left unmatched: 16. CDR3 bases: TGTGCCTGGAGTGTACAGAGACTAGCGGTCCCGCAGGGTTCCTACGAGCAGTACTTC. Protein sequence: CAWSVQRLAVPQGSYEQYF. Full variable domain (outside the CDR3, taken from reference TRBV30 and TRBJ2-7): SQTIHQWPATLVQPVGSPLSLECTVEGTSNPNLYWYRQAAGRGLQLLFYSVGIGQISSEVPQNLSASRPQDRQFILSSKKLLLSDSGFYLCAWSVQRLAVPQGSYEQYFGPGTRLTVT.

V and J are TRBV4-1 and TRBJ1-1; D gene ambiguous. V gave up 0 bases and J gave up 10 bases, with 12 bases separating them. In germline, CDR1 is MGHRA, CDR2 YSYEKL. There are 13 residues in the CDR3. The chain's CDR3 is CASSQDRVRRAFF. CDR3 bases: TGCGCCAGCAGCCAAGACCGGGTTCGGCGAGCTTTCTTT.

Here the CDR3 DNA reads TGTGCCAGTACCCCCCGCGGTAGCGGGAGCGGTTTGAATGAGCAGTTCTTC. Its translation is CASTPRGSGSGLNEQFF. The chain has TRBV19 and TRBJ2-1, with 9 positions matching TRBD2. Germline assignment: CDR1 LNHDA and CDR2 SQIVND (reference sequence). The CDR3 runs 17 residues. The trim removed 7 bases at V and 7 bases at J, leaving 17 bases unmatched. The variable domain in full, with the rest retrieved from reference TRBV19 and TRBJ2-1, is DGGITQSPKYLFRKEGQNVTLSCEQNLNHDAMYWYRQDPGQGLRLIYYSQIVNDFQKGDIAEGYSVSREKKESFPLTVTSAQKNPTAFYLCASTPRGSGSGLNEQFFGPGTRLTVL.

The CDR3 nucleotides are TGTGCCAGCAGGCAGGATACCAGCAACTATGGCTACACCTTC. It codes for CASRQDTSNYGYTF. The genes are TRBV28 and TRBJ1-2, with unresolved D. Germline values: CDR1 MDHEN, CDR2 SYDVKM. The CDR3 spans 14 residues. Trimming took 6 bases from V and 2 from J, leaving 13 bases between them.

This chain uses TRBV7-6 with TRBJ2-1; TRBD2 matches at 10 bases. The germline V gene encodes CDR1 SGHVS and CDR2 FNYEAQ. This CDR3 is built from 17 residues. The V and J ends lost 1 base and 4 bases, in that order; junction bases with no gene match: 7. CDR3 nucleotides: TGTGCCAGCAGCTTAGAACTAGCGGGATCTTATTACAATGAGCAGTTCTTC. It is translated as CASSLELAGSYYNEQFF.